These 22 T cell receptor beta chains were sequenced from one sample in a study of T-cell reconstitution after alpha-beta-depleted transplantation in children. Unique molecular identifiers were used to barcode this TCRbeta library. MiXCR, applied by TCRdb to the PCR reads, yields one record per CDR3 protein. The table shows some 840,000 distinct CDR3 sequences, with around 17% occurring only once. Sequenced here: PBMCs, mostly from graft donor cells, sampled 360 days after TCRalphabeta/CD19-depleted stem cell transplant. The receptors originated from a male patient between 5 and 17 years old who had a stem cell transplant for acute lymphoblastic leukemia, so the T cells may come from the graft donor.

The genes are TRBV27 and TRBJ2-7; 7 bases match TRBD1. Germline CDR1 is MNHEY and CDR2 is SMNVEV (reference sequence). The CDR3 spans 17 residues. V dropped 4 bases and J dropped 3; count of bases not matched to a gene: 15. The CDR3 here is CASSSTGPITGYYEQYF. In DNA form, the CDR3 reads TGTGCCAGCAGTTCGACAGGGCCCATCACGGGGTACTACGAGCAGTACTTC.

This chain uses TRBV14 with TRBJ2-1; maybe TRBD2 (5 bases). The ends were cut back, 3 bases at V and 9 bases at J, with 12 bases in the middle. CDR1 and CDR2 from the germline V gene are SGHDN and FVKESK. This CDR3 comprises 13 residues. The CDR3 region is CASSHPRVGEQFF. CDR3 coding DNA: TGTGCCAGCAGCCATCCGAGGGTCGGTGAGCAGTTCTTC.

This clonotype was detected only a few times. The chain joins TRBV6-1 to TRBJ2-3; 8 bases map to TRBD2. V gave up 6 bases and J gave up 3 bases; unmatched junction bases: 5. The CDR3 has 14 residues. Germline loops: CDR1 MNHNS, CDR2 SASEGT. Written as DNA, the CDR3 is TGTGCCAGCAGCCAGAGACTAGCGACAGATACGCAGTATTTT. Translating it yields CASSQRLATDTQYF.

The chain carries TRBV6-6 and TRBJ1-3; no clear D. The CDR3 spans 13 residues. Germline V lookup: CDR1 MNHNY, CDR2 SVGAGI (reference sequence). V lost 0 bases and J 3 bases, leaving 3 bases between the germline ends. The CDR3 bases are TGTGCCAGCAGTTACTCAGGTGGAAACACCATATATTTT. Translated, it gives CASSYSGGNTIYF.

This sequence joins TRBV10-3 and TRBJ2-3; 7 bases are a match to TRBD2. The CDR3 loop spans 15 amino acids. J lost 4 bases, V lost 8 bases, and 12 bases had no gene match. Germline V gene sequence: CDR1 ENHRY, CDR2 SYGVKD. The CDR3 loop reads CAIGRGGGWSDTQYF. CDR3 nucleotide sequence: TGTGCCATCGGGAGGGGCGGAGGTTGGTCAGATACGCAGTATTTT.

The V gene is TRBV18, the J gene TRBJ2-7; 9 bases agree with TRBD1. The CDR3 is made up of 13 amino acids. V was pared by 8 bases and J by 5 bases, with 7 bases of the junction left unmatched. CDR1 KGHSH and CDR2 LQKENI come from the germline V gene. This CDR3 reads CASGRDRVDEQYF. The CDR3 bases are TGTGCCAGCGGAAGGGACAGGGTCGACGAGCAGTACTTC.

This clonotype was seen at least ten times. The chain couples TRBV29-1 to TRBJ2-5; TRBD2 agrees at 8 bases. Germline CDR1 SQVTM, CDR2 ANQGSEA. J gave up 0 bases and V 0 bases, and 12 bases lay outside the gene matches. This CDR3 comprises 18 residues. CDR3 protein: CSVEDWSQSGSHQETQYF. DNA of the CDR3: TGCAGCGTTGAAGACTGGTCGCAAAGCGGGAGTCACCAAGAGACCCAGTACTTC.

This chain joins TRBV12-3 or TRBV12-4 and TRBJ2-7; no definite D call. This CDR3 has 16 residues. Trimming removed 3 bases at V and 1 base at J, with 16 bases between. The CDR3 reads CASSLGVMGLSYEQYF. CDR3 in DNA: TGTGCCAGCAGTTTGGGTGTTATGGGGTTATCCTACGAGCAGTACTTC.

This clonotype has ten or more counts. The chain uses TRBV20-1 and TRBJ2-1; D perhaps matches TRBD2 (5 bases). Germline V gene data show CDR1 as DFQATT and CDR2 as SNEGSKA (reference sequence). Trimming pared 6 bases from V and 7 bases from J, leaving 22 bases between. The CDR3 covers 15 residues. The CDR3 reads CSANGLLLAENEQFF. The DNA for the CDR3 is TGCAGTGCCAACGGACTTTTACTGGCGGAGAATGAGCAGTTCTTC.

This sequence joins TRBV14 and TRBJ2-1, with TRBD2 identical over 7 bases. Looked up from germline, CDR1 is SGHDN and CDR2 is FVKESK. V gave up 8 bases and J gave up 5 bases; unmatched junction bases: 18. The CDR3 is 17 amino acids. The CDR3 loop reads CASSPRRVGGRDNEQFF. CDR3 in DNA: TGTGCCAGCTCCCCACGACGTGTTGGGGGGAGGGACAATGAGCAGTTCTTC.

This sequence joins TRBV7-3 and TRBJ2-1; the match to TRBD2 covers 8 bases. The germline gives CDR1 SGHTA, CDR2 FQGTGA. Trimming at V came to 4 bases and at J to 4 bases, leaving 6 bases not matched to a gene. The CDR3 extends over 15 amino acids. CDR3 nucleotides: TGTGCCAGCAGCTACCAAGCGGGAGATTACAATGAGCAGTTCTTC. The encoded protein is CASSYQAGDYNEQFF.

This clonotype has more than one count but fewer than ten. The DNA of the CDR3 is TGTGCCAGCAGCTTAGCGGGGACAGGGAGGAAGTCCTCTGGAAACACCATATATTTT. Translating gives CASSLAGTGRKSSGNTIYF. The chain employs TRBV7-9 and TRBJ1-3, with 9 positions matching TRBD1. Germline values: CDR1 SEHNR, CDR2 FQNEAQ (reference sequence). The CDR3 has 19 amino acids. The J segment lost 0 bases and the V segment lost 0 bases, leaving 9 bases of the junction unmatched. The full variable domain, its missing parts supplied by reference TRBV7-9 and TRBJ1-3, is DTGVSQNPRHKITKRGQNVTFRCDPISEHNRLYWYRQTLGQGPEFLTYFQNEAQLEKSRLLSDRFSAERPKGSFSTLEIQRTEQGDSAMYLCASSLAGTGRKSSGNTIYFGEGSWLTVV.

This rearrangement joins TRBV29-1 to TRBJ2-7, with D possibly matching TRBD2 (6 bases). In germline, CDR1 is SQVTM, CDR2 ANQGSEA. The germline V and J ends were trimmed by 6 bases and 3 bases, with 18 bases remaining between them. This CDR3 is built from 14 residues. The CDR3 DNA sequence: TGCAGCGTGGCGGGGACGATGAACATCTACGAGCAGTACTTC. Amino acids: CSVAGTMNIYEQYF.

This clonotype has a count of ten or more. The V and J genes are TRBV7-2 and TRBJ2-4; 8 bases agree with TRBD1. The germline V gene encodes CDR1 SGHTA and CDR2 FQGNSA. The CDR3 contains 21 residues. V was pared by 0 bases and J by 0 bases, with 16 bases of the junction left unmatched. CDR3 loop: CASSLAPVMLDRALAKNIQYF. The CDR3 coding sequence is TGTGCCAGCAGCTTAGCTCCTGTAATGCTGGACAGGGCTCTAGCCAAAAACATTCAGTACTTC.

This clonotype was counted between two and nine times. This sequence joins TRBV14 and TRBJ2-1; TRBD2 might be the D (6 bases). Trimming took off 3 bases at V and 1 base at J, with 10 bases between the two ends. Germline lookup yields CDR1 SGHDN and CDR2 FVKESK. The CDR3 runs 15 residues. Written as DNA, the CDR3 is TGTGCCAGCAGCCATATGGGGGGATCCTACAATGAGCAGTTCTTC. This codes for CASSHMGGSYNEQFF.

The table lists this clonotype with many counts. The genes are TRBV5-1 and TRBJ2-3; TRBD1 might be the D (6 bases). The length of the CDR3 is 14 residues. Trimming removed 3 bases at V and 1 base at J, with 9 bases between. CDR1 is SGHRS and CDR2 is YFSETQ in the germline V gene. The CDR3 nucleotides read TGCGCCAGCAGCTCCCGACAGGGCACAGATACGCAGTATTTT. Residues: CASSSRQGTDTQYF.

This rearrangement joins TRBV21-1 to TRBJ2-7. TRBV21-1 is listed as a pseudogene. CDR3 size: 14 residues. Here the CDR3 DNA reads TGTGCCAGCAGCAAAGCTGGGGAGTCCTACGAGCAGTACTTC. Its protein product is CASSKAGESYEQYF.

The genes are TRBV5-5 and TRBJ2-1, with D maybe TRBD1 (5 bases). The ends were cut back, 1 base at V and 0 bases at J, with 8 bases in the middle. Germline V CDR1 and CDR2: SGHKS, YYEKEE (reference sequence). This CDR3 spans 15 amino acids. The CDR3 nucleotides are TGTGCCAGCAGCTTGCTGACAGTCTCCTACAATGAGCAGTTCTTC. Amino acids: CASSLLTVSYNEQFF.

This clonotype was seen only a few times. The CDR3 bases are TGTGCCTGGAAAGGGACGTCATACGAGCAGTACTTC. It encodes CAWKGTSYEQYF. This rearrangement joins TRBV30 to TRBJ2-7; perhaps D is TRBD1 or TRBD2 (5 bases each). Germline V lookup: CDR1 GTSNPN, CDR2 SVGIG (reference sequence). The CDR3 has 12 amino acids. Trimming removed 4 bases at V and 4 bases at J, with 11 bases between.

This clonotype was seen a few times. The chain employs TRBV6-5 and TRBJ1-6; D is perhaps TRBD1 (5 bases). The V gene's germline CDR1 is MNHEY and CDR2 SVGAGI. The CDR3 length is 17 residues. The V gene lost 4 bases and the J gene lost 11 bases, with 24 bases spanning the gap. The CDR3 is CASSFTLDIAARAPLHF. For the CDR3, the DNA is TGTGCCAGCAGTTTTACCTTGGACATTGCGGCCCGGGCACCCCTCCACTTT.

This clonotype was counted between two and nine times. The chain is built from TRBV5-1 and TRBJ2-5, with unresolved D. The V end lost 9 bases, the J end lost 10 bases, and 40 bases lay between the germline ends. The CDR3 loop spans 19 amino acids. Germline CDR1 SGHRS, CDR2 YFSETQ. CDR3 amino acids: CATFWQNPRNHFRCQVQYF. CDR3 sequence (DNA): TGCGCCACCTTCTGGCAGAACCCCCGCAACCACTTCCGCTGTCAAGTCCAGTACTTC. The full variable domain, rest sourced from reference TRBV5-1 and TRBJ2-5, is KAGVTQTPRYLIKTRGQQVTLSCSPISGHRSVSWYQQTPGQGLQFLFEYFSETQRNKGNFPGRFSGRQFSNSRSEMNVSTLELGDSALYLCATFWQNPRNHFRCQVQYFGPGTRLLVL.

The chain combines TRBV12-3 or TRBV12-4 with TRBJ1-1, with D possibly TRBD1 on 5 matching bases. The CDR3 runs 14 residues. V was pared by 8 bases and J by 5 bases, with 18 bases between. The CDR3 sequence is CASQPGYYFTEAFF. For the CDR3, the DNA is TGTGCCAGCCAACCAGGGTATTACTTTACTGAAGCTTTCTTT.